Listed here are 8 T cell receptor beta chains from one sample, sequenced in a study of post-analysis software for immune sequencing data. Points from the study as a whole: Compared with controls, patients had more of roughly five TRBV segments, including TRBV5-6, TRBV5-1 and TRBV20-1.

These TCRs' antigens remain unknown. Unique molecular identifiers featured in each of the TCR beta cDNA libraries. TCRdb re-derived calls from the PCR reads in MiXCR, one entry per CDR3 protein. The table records about 810,000 distinct CDR3 sequences, around 53% of them present only once. The source material was blood. The receptors here all came from a girl aged 5 to 17 with multiple sclerosis.

The chain carries TRBV20-1 and TRBJ2-7, with D perhaps TRBD1 (5 bases). The germline V gene encodes CDR1 DFQATT and CDR2 SNEGSKA (reference sequence). V was shortened by 3 bases and J by 2 bases, with 11 bases between the two germline ends. The length of the CDR3 is 13 residues. The CDR3 nucleotides read TGCAGTGCTAGTGGTCAGGGCCCCTACGAGCAGTACTTC. It is translated as CSASGQGPYEQYF.

The rearrangement uses TRBV6-2 or TRBV6-3 and TRBJ1-2, with D uncertain. The V gene lost 2 bases and the J gene lost 0 bases, with 10 bases spanning the gap. The CDR3 loop spans 15 amino acids. The germline gives CDR1 MNHEY, CDR2 SVGEGT. The CDR3 is CASSYRAVANYGYTF. Written as DNA, the CDR3 is TGTGCCAGCAGTTACCGGGCAGTTGCTAACTATGGCTACACCTTC.

This clonotype was detected only once. The V and J genes are TRBV5-1 and TRBJ2-3; 7 nucleotides agree with TRBD1. The CDR3 length is 15 residues. V shed 0 bases, J shed 6 bases, and the junction held 7 bases outside the gene matches. Germline values: CDR1 SGHRS, CDR2 YFSETQ. The CDR3 nucleotides are TGCGCCAGCAGCTTGGACATTCTCAGGGGGGATACGCAGTATTTT. This gives the protein CASSLDILRGDTQYF.

This sequence joins TRBV5-1 and TRBJ2-6, with unresolved D. Trimming pared 1 base from V and 17 bases from J, leaving 13 bases between. Germline loops: CDR1 SGHRS, CDR2 YFSETQ. This CDR3 comprises 12 residues. The CDR3 spells CASSLRSADLTF. CDR3 bases: TGCGCCAGCAGCTTGAGATCGGCGGATTTGACTTTC.

The chain recombines TRBV12-3 or TRBV12-4 with TRBJ1-3; weak D call: TRBD1 (5 bases). Trimming shortened V by 6 bases and J by 2 bases, and 17 bases separated the two germline ends. CDR3 length: 16 amino acids. CDR3 sequence reads: CASSRLTVYPGNTIYF. CDR3 nucleotide sequence: TGTGCCAGCAGCCGACTGACAGTCTATCCTGGAAACACCATATATTTT.

This clonotype has only one observation. At one end the junction does not follow the germline gene, possibly because of a read error. The genes are TRBV10-3 and TRBJ2-1; 11 bases match TRBD2. This CDR3 spans 17 amino acids. CDR1 ENHRY and CDR2 SYGVKD come from the germline V gene. DNA for the CDR3: TGTGCCACCAGTGAGTCGAAGGGACTAGCGGAGTACAATGAGCAGTTCTTC. Encoded protein: CATSESKGLAEYNEQFF.

In its sample, this clonotype was seen a few times. V and J are TRBV6-5 and TRBJ2-1; 10 bases align to TRBD1. Germline CDR1 MNHEY, CDR2 SVGAGI. The CDR3 extends over 14 amino acids. Losses at the gene ends were 6 bases for V and 5 bases for J; bases not matched to a gene: 4. CDR3 sequence reads: CASSDRGPHNEQFF. The CDR3 nucleotides are TGTGCCAGCAGCGACAGGGGGCCCCACAATGAGCAGTTCTTC.

This chain links TRBV6-1 with TRBJ2-3; D is undetermined. The CDR3 covers 12 residues. Between the trimmed V and J ends, which lost 1 base and 5 bases, there was a span of 4 bases. Germline V CDR1 and CDR2: MNHNS, SASEGT. The CDR3 nucleotides are TGTGCCAGCAGTGAAGTGTTAGATACGCAGTATTTT. Protein sequence: CASSEVLDTQYF.